This section outlines one T cell receptor beta chain sequence together with its context. Those enrolled in Seattle joined during active infection and were followed longitudinally afterward. This sample was taken from a study of blood T cell repertoires in COVID-19. In the study overall: Whether acute or convalescent, the COVID-19 samples came from the United States, Italy and Spain. The cDNA or gDNA used as material had been derived from T cells, B-cell-depleted T cells, or PBMCs.

CDR1 is SGHRS and CDR2 is YFSETQ in the germline V gene. The CDR3 runs 16 residues. J gave up 3 bases and V 4 bases, and 8 bases lay outside the gene matches. In the original workflow: Amplification of reference gene primers provided the estimated nucleated cell counts. Assay: immunoSEQ multiplex PCR; the TCRdb copy retains only in-frame clones and omits some. The V and J calls and clone size were taken over from that table, and D and trimming were inferred from the DNA. The data show 410,000 or so clones, 75% to 90% seen once. The clonotype comes from a woman aged 40-49 years with COVID-19, enrolled during active disease. The genes are TRBV5-1 and TRBJ1-2, with TRBD1 identical over 11 bases. The sample taken for sequencing was peripheral blood. The CDR3 sequence: CASSLSPGQGDYGYTF. Here the CDR3 DNA reads TGCGCCAGCAGCCTTAGCCCGGGACAGGGGGACTATGGCTACACCTTC. The full variable domain, in which reference TRBV5-1 and TRBJ1-2 provide the parts outside the CDR3, is KAGVTQTPRYLIKTRGQQVTLSCSPISGHRSVSWYQQTPGQGLQFLFEYFSETQRNKGNFPGRFSGRQFSNSRSEMNVSTLELGDSALYLCASSLSPGQGDYGYTFGSGTRLTVV.